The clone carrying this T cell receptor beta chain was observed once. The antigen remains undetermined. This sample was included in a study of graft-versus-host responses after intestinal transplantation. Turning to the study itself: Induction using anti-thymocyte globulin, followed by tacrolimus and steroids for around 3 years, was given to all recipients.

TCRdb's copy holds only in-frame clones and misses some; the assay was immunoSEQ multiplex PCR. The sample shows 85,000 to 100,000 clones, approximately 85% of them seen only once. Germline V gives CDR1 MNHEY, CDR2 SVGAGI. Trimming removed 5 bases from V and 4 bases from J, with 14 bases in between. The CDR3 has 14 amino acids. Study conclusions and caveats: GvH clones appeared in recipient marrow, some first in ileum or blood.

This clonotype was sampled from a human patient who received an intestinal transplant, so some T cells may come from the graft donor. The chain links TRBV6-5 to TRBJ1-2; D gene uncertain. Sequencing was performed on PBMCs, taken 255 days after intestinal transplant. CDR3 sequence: CASSESTPLYGYTF. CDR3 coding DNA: TGTGCCAGCAGTGAATCGACACCACTCTATGGCTACACCTTC.